The 13 T cell receptor beta chains below were found in one sample sequenced in a study of cytomegalovirus exposure and HLA in healthy donors. PCR involved 60 Vbeta and 13 Jbeta primers. The table came from immunoSEQ multiplex PCR; TCRdb's copy has only in-frame clones and leaves some out. The sample lists some 89,000 clones, about 81% seen once, with approximately 4% in the top ten. Sample: PBMCs. The source of these receptors is a middle-aged woman in good health and CMV-seropositive.

The gene calls are TRBV27 and TRBJ2-3; 9 nucleotides align to TRBD2. The CDR3 extends over 16 amino acids. Looked up from germline, CDR1 is MNHEY and CDR2 is SMNVEV (reference sequence). V trimming: 1 base; J trimming: 4 bases; junction bases outside the gene matches: 6. Here the CDR3 DNA reads TGTGCCAGCAGTTTATTCGGGACTAGCATCCCAGATACGCAGTATTTT. This codes for CASSLFGTSIPDTQYF.

This chain uses TRBV5-6 with TRBJ1-1; D call uncertain. CDR1 and CDR2 (germline): SGHDT, YYEEEE. The ends were cut back, 3 bases at V and 7 bases at J, with 13 bases in the middle. CDR3 length equals 13 residues. The CDR3 reads CASSSAAGFEAFF. The DNA of the CDR3 is TGTGCCAGCAGCTCCGCCGCGGGGTTTGAAGCTTTCTTT.

The chain couples TRBV10-2 to TRBJ2-5; 8 nucleotides agree with TRBD2. From germline, CDR1 is WSHSY and CDR2 SAAADI. Trimming at V came to 4 bases and at J to 5 bases, leaving 6 bases not matched to a gene. The CDR3 has 14 residues. The CDR3 region has the DNA TGCGCCAGCAGTGGACTAGCGAATGGGGAGACCCAGTACTTC. It is translated as CASSGLANGETQYF.

The chain has TRBV2 and TRBJ2-1, with 13 nucleotides matching TRBD2. The CDR3 runs 15 residues. V trimming: 2 bases; J trimming: 10 bases; junction bases outside the gene matches: 5. Germline V gene sequence: CDR1 SNHLY, CDR2 FYNNEI. CDR3 sequence: CASSEQGLAGSEQFF. CDR3 DNA: TGTGCCAGCAGTGAACAGGGACTAGCGGGGTCGGAGCAGTTCTTC.

The rearrangement joins TRBV6-6 to TRBJ1-1; no definite D call. The CDR3 runs to 13 residues. CDR1 is MNHNY, CDR2 SVGAGI, per germline (reference sequence). Trimming removed 0 bases at V and 4 bases at J, with 6 bases between. The CDR3 DNA reads TGTGCCAGCAGTTACTCGCGCCGCACTGAAGCTTTCTTT. This sequence encodes CASSYSRRTEAFF.

The chain combines TRBV13 with TRBJ1-5; no reliable D call. CDR3 length: 15 amino acids. CDR1 is PRHDT and CDR2 is FYEKMQ in the germline V gene (reference sequence). V was trimmed by 6 bases and J by 4 bases, leaving 16 bases between them. The CDR3 DNA follows: TGTGCCAGCAGTTTAAGCGTGACGGGTAATCAGCCCCAGCATTTT. Amino acid sequence: CASSLSVTGNQPQHF.

The chain employs TRBV6-1 and TRBJ2-1; TRBD2 matches 12 bases. With V trimmed by 6 bases and J by 6 bases, 6 bases remained unmatched. This CDR3 region has 15 residues. Germline V gene data show CDR1 as MNHNS and CDR2 as SASEGT. CDR3 sequence reads: CASRDGLAGTNEQFF. The CDR3 DNA sequence: TGTGCCAGCAGGGACGGACTAGCGGGAACCAATGAGCAGTTCTTC.

V usage is TRBV9 and J usage is TRBJ2-1, with a weak D call TRBD2 (6 bases). V was cut by 4 bases and J by 7 bases, with 18 bases left in between. The germline V gene has CDR1 SGDLS and CDR2 YYNGEE. The CDR3 is 15 residues long. In DNA form, the CDR3 reads TGTGCCAGCAGCTCCGGGACTCAGCTCCCTAATGAGCAGTTCTTC. This encodes CASSSGTQLPNEQFF.

The CDR3 nucleotides read TGTGCCAGCAGGGGCAGCAACGAGCAGTACTTC. Its translation: CASRGSNEQYF. The chain joins TRBV6-1 to TRBJ2-7; D gene uncertain. CDR1 and CDR2 from the germline V gene are MNHNS and SASEGT. Trimming stripped 6 bases from V and 5 bases from J, with 8 bases between. The CDR3 covers 11 residues.

This chain uses TRBV28 with TRBJ2-5, with TRBD1 matching over 9 bases. With 4 bases clipped from V and 1 base from J, the junction kept 7 bases outside the gene matches. The germline V gene has CDR1 MDHEN and CDR2 SYDVKM. The CDR3 has 16 amino acids. CDR3 sequence (DNA): TGTGCCAGCAGTTGTTGGACAGGGGCCTTCCAAGAGACCCAGTACTTC. Its protein product is CASSCWTGAFQETQYF.

The genes are TRBV11-3 and TRBJ2-7; no clear D gene. Per the germline V gene, CDR1 is SGHNT and CDR2 is YENEEA. V was cut by 4 bases and J by 1 base, with 5 bases left in between. The CDR3 has 12 residues. CDR3 DNA: TGTGCCAGCAGCTACAATTCCTACGAGCAGTACTTC. It yields the protein CASSYNSYEQYF. The full variable domain, completed using reference TRBV11-3 and TRBJ2-7, is EAGVVQSPRYKIIEKKQPVAFWCNPISGHNTLYWYLQNLGQGPELLIRYENEEAVDDSQLPKDRFSAERLKGVDSTLKIQPAELGDSAVYLCASSYNSYEQYFGPGTRLTVT.

The table lists this clone with a count of one. The chain recombines TRBV9 with TRBJ2-1; tentatively, D is TRBD1 (5 bases). This CDR3 comprises 16 residues. CDR1 is SGDLS and CDR2 is YYNGEE in the germline V gene. V gave up 0 bases and J gave up 0 bases, with 10 bases separating them. The CDR3 DNA is TGTGCCAGCAGCGTAGAGGGGCAGGTCTCCTACAATGAGCAGTTCTTC. Residues: CASSVEGQVSYNEQFF.

The rearrangement joins TRBV13 to TRBJ2-1, with a possible D match to TRBD1 (5 bases). Germline CDR1 and CDR2: PRHDT and FYEKMQ (reference sequence). The CDR3 consists of 17 residues. V lost 2 bases to trimming and J lost 0 bases, with 14 bases between them. CDR3 amino acids: CASSLQGSASSYNEQFF. The CDR3 nucleotides read TGTGCCAGCAGCTTACAGGGCTCGGCCAGCTCCTACAATGAGCAGTTCTTC.